This T cell receptor beta chain was recorded in a study of cytomegalovirus exposure and HLA in healthy donors. PCR used 60 Vbeta primers and 13 Jbeta primers. Repertoires were generated with immunoSEQ multiplex PCR, while TCRdb's copy carries only in-frame clones and drops some. The sample has approximately 200,000 clones, about 80% seen once. Overall study findings and caveats: Certain sequence variants were highly shared and formed a cluster, and this cluster was likely a sequencing artifact. It was reportedly the case that the classifier diagnosed cytomegalovirus status with high specificity and sensitivity. It was shown in a later analysis that HLA-associated TCR beta chains were more clonally expanded than other, equally common chains.

Trimming removed 5 bases from V and 4 bases from J; junction bases left unmatched: 7. The CDR3 sequence is 15 residues long. Germline CDR1 is SSHAT and CDR2 is FNYEAQ (reference sequence). Of note for this clone: Its target is unknown.

Sequencing was done on a sample of PBMCs. The V gene is TRBV7-7, the J gene TRBJ2-3, with 9 bases identical to TRBD1. This TCR derives from a woman between 18 and 30 years old in good health and CMV-seropositive. The CDR3 DNA sequence: TGTGCCAGCAGCGCGACAGGGGGTCTCCCAGATACGCAGTATTTT. Translation gives CASSATGGLPDTQYF.